This is a list of T cell receptor beta chains from one sample in a study of shared T cell receptors in the human thymus. Clones were sequenced by immunoSEQ multiplex PCR, and TCRdb holds only the in-frame ones, with some missing. The table records 700,000 or so clones, 75% to 90% of them present only once. This sample was shared with a second study, whose subject was human thymus T cells.

The sample taken for sequencing was thymocytes. The receptors were gathered from a girl under three years old with a congenital heart defect. Each CDR3 is given with its conserved first and last residue. Each record gives: V gene, J gene, CDR3 protein.

V: TRBV6-5; J: TRBJ1-2; CDR3: CASSNYGKSNYGYTF
V: TRBV7-8; J: TRBJ1-3; CDR3: CASSLVGPVRGAGNTIYF
V: TRBV7-9; J: TRBJ2-5; CDR3: CASSSTGQGTGLEETQYF
V: TRBV2; J: TRBJ2-5; CDR3: CASSTRDTSGGAETQYF
V: TRBV7-9; J: TRBJ1-2; CDR3: CASSLSGYGYTF
V: TRBV7-6; J: TRBJ2-5; CDR3: CASSLGDSRFGQGTQYF
V: TRBV5-8; J: TRBJ1-5; CDR3: CASSLRHSDSNQPQHF
V: TRBV14; J: TRBJ2-5; CDR3: CASSQDRGRGGWLSETQYF
V: TRBV19; J: TRBJ2-1; CDR3: CASRIPGGTDNEQFF
V: TRBV19; J: TRBJ1-5; CDR3: CASTPKTGMGNQPQHF
V: TRBV5-1; J: TRBJ2-5; CDR3: CASSLDSDREETQYF
V: TRBV10-3; J: TRBJ1-2; CDR3: CAMHPSGGGRGYTF
V: TRBV4-3; J: TRBJ1-1; CDR3: CASSQVGEAAMNTEAFF
V: TRBV4-1; J: TRBJ1-6; CDR3: CASSQDKGRGPNSPLHF
V: TRBV6-6; J: TRBJ2-7; CDR3: CASWRGGGSYEQYF
V: TRBV6-5; J: TRBJ1-2; CDR3: CASSRSDSAGYTF
V: TRBV7-9; J: TRBJ2-7; CDR3: CASSIGTASYEQYF
V: TRBV5-5; J: TRBJ1-2; CDR3: CASRFTGDYGYTF
V: TRBV12-5; J: TRBJ1-2; CDR3: CASAPGGLNYGYTF
V: TRBV9; J: TRBJ1-1; CDR3: CASSVVSAGWGSAEAFF
V: TRBV6-1; J: TRBJ2-7; CDR3: CASRSSGGVYEQYF
V: TRBV6-1; J: TRBJ1-2; CDR3: CATTTGVGYTF
V: TRBV14; J: TRBJ2-7; CDR3: CASSQGGRGSYDEQYF
V: TRBV6-6; J: TRBJ1-1; CDR3: CASSDSRGELNTEAFF
V: TRBV9; J: TRBJ1-3; CDR3: CASSVIGQPSSGNTIYF
V: TRBV10-3; J: TRBJ2-3; CDR3: CAISPSGGDTDTQYF